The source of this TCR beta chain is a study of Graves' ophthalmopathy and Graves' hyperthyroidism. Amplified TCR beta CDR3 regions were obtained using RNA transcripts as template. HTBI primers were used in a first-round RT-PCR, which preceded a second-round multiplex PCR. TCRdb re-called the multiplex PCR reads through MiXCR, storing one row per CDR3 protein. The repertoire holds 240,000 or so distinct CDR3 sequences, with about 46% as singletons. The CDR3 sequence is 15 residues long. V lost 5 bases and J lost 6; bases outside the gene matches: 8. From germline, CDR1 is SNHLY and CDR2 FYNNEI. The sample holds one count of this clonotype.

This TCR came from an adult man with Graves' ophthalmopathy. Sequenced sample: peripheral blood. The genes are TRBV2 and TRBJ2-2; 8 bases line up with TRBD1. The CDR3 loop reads CASSSDRGWSGELFF. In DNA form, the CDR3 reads TGTGCCAGCAGTTCCGACAGGGGATGGTCCGGGGAGCTGTTTTTT.